One sample yielded the 16 T cell receptor beta chains listed below, sequenced in a study of shared clonotypes between healthy human individuals. Using immunoSEQ multiplex PCR, the repertoire was profiled, and TCRdb retains in-frame clones only, with some absent. The profile covers 2 million to 2.5 million clones, with 80% to 95% appearing a single time and about 0.41% taken by the ten largest. Sequenced material: naive CD4+ T cells from PBMCs. As to subset: CD45RA+ positively selected. The receptors shown here come from a man aged 18-30 years in good health. Some clones in this sample may be carry-over from other donors' samples.

The chain links TRBV29-1 to TRBJ1-3; D is unclear. Germline V gene lookup returns CDR1 SQVTM and CDR2 ANQGSEA. The CDR3 totals 16 residues. V lost 4 bases and J lost 0, with 16 bases in between. The CDR3 loop reads CSVVPVPITSGNTIYF. The CDR3 nucleotides read TGCAGCGTTGTACCGGTCCCGATCACCTCTGGAAACACCATATATTTT.

The chain employs TRBV7-9 and TRBJ1-2, with D unresolved. The length of the CDR3 is 16 residues. V gave up 5 bases and J gave up 4 bases, with 20 bases separating them. Germline CDR1 reads SEHNR; CDR2 reads FQNEAQ (reference sequence). In nucleotides, the CDR3 is TGTGCCAGCAGCCTCCGGGCAGTTACATCCTCCTATGGCTACACCTTC. Translating it yields CASSLRAVTSSYGYTF.

V usage is TRBV5-1 and J usage is TRBJ2-5; 7 bases map to TRBD1. Germline CDR1 and CDR2: SGHRS and YFSETQ. Losses at the gene ends were 4 bases for V and 2 bases for J; bases not matched to a gene: 5. The CDR3 sequence is 14 residues long. The CDR3 loop reads CASSRAGGQETQYF. In nucleotides, the CDR3 is TGCGCCAGCAGCCGGGCAGGGGGTCAAGAGACCCAGTACTTC.

The chain is built from TRBV2 and TRBJ1-6; 8 nucleotides agree with TRBD1. This CDR3 spans 16 amino acids. V was pared by 6 bases and J by 2 bases, with 6 bases of the junction left unmatched. Germline CDR1 is SNHLY and CDR2 is FYNNEI. CDR3 loop: CASRARTGTYNSPLHF. CDR3 in DNA: TGTGCCAGCAGGGCACGGACAGGGACCTATAATTCACCCCTCCACTTT.

This clone was recorded once. V and J are TRBV7-3 and TRBJ2-1, with TRBD1 matching over 8 bases. The CDR3 consists of 14 residues. With V trimmed by 5 bases and J by 5 bases, 5 bases remained unmatched. CDR1 SGHTA and CDR2 FQGTGA come from the germline V gene. For the CDR3, the DNA is TGTGCCAGCAGCCGACAGGGGAATAACAATGAGCAGTTCTTC. It is translated as CASSRQGNNNEQFF.

This clone was seen a handful of times. The V and J genes are TRBV10-2 and TRBJ1-2, with 12 nucleotides matching TRBD1. CDR3 length equals 13 residues. Germline V lookup: CDR1 WSHSY, CDR2 SAAADI. The V gene end was trimmed by 4 bases and the J gene end by 8 bases; junction bases not matched to a gene: 2. This CDR3 reads CASSGDRGRGYTF. The CDR3 region has the DNA TGCGCCAGCAGTGGGGACAGGGGGCGCGGCTACACCTTC.

The chain is built from TRBV5-1 and TRBJ1-2; D unclear. This CDR3 has 13 residues. Germline loops: CDR1 SGHRS, CDR2 YFSETQ. Trimming removed 0 bases at V and 3 bases at J, with 6 bases between. The CDR3 nucleotides read TGCGCCAGCAGCTTGGCTGAGTACTATGGCTACACCTTC. This translates into CASSLAEYYGYTF.

The chain joins TRBV28 to TRBJ1-3; D is unresolved. This CDR3 region has 15 residues. Germline V gives CDR1 MDHEN, CDR2 SYDVKM. The V end was cut by 0 bases, the J end by 5 bases, with 11 bases between. This chain's CDR3 is CASSLWFDKRNTIYF. CDR3 DNA: TGTGCCAGCAGTTTATGGTTTGATAAGAGAAACACCATATATTTT.

V usage is TRBV6-5 and J usage is TRBJ2-7; 10 bases line up with TRBD2. Losses at the gene ends were 4 bases for V and 0 bases for J; bases not matched to a gene: 3. The CDR3 has 15 residues. Per germline, CDR1 MNHEY and CDR2 SVGAGI. The CDR3 sequence: CASSWRTSGSYEQYF. CDR3 DNA: TGTGCCAGCAGTTGGCGGACTAGCGGCTCCTACGAGCAGTACTTC.

This rearrangement joins TRBV5-8 to TRBJ1-2; tentative D call: TRBD1 (6 bases). V lost 7 bases, J lost 4 bases, and 20 bases lay in between. Germline-derived CDR1 and CDR2 are SGHTS and YDEGEE. This CDR3 has 15 residues. CDR3 amino acids: CASSPGWGGVYGYTF. In nucleotides, the CDR3 is TGTGCCAGCTCCCCCGGCTGGGGGGGCGTCTATGGCTACACCTTC.

V and J are TRBV9 and TRBJ2-1; 7 bases agree with TRBD1. The CDR3 contains 16 residues. From germline, CDR1 is SGDLS and CDR2 YYNGEE. Trimming removed 3 bases from V and 9 bases from J; junction bases left unmatched: 15. The CDR3 loop reads CASSGQGALGISEQFF. As DNA, the CDR3 is TGTGCCAGCAGCGGACAGGGTGCATTGGGTATAAGTGAGCAGTTCTTC.

V and J are TRBV4-1 and TRBJ2-6, with D perhaps matching TRBD2 (5 bases). The CDR3 consists of 18 residues. Germline V gene data show CDR1 as MGHRA and CDR2 as YSYEKL. V lost 0 bases, J lost 0 bases, and 12 bases lay in between. The CDR3 bases are TGCGCCAGCAGCCAAGAACGGGGAACCGGCTCTGGGGCCAACGTCCTGACTTTC. Its protein product is CASSQERGTGSGANVLTF.

The chain employs TRBV20-1 and TRBJ2-2; the D is unclear. This CDR3 is built from 11 residues. V was cut by 5 bases and J by 7 bases, with 8 bases left in between. CDR1 and CDR2 (germline): DFQATT, SNEGSKA (reference sequence). The CDR3: CSASTFGELFF. Here the CDR3 DNA reads TGCAGTGCTTCTACCTTCGGGGAGCTGTTTTTT.

V usage is TRBV27 and J usage is TRBJ1-5; a possible D gene is TRBD1 (5 bases). The CDR3 length is 13 residues. Germline-derived CDR1 and CDR2 are MNHEY and SMNVEV (reference sequence). Deletions cut 3 bases from V and 10 bases from J, with 13 bases between. The CDR3 loop reads CASSLGRVGPQHF. The CDR3 nucleotides read TGTGCCAGCAGTTTGGGCAGGGTAGGTCCCCAGCATTTT.

About this clone itself: This specimen includes other DNA sequences encoding the same CDR3. CDR3 nucleotides: TGTGCCAGCAGCCCCGGACAGGGTAACACTGAAGCTTTCTTT. Residues: CASSPGQGNTEAFF. The genes are TRBV11-3 and TRBJ1-1; the match to TRBD1 covers 8 bases. CDR1 is SGHNT and CDR2 is YENEEA in the germline V gene. Trimming removed 5 bases from V and 2 bases from J; junction bases left unmatched: 4. The CDR3 consists of 14 residues. Full variable domain (remainder filled in from reference TRBV11-3 and TRBJ1-1): EAGVVQSPRYKIIEKKQPVAFWCNPISGHNTLYWYLQNLGQGPELLIRYENEEAVDDSQLPKDRFSAERLKGVDSTLKIQPAELGDSAVYLCASSPGQGNTEAFFGQGTRLTVV.

The J gene is TRBJ2-7, the V gene TRBV5-1; no reliable D call. V shed 1 base and J shed 3 bases, with 8 bases lying between them. CDR1 is SGHRS, CDR2 YFSETQ, per germline. The CDR3 is 13 residues long. The CDR3 loop reads CASSLFSLYEQYF. The CDR3 DNA reads TGCGCCAGCAGCTTGTTTTCCCTCTACGAGCAGTACTTC.